A single sample is the source of the 20 T cell receptor beta chains below, sequenced in a study of patients and donors after allogeneic stem cell transplantation. TCRdb reanalysed the RT-PCR reads using MiXCR and keeps one entry per CDR3 protein. The profile covers over 200,000 distinct CDR3 sequences, with about 38% appearing a single time and 11% taken by the ten largest. Sample: blood, either unsorted or a sorted T cell fraction (not recorded which). All receptors derive from a human donor who was either an allogeneic HSCT recipient or a stem cell or donor lymphocyte infusion donor (not recorded which). It is not recorded whose cells these are; they may come from a transplant donor.

The chain uses TRBV28 and TRBJ1-2, with 9 nucleotides matching TRBD1. Per germline, CDR1 MDHEN and CDR2 SYDVKM. The CDR3 consists of 15 residues. Trimming removed 8 bases from V and 2 bases from J; junction bases left unmatched: 9. CDR3 coding DNA: TGTGCCAGCGCAACAACAGGGGGCGCGAACTATGGCTACACCTTC. Amino acid sequence: CASATTGGANYGYTF.

J is TRBJ2-4 and V is TRBV29-1; 9 positions match TRBD2. From germline, CDR1 is SQVTM and CDR2 ANQGSEA. The CDR3 runs 15 residues. V lost 6 bases to trimming and J lost 9 bases; unmatched junction nucleotides: 15. This chain's CDR3 is CSVRDSGGPGGIQYF. In DNA, the CDR3 is TGCAGCGTCAGGGATAGCGGGGGCCCGGGAGGCATTCAGTACTTC.

This clonotype was seen a few times. J is TRBJ1-6 and V is TRBV12-3 or TRBV12-4; a weak D match, TRBD1 (6 bases). The V and J ends lost 4 bases and 9 bases respectively, with 16 bases between them. The CDR3 covers 15 residues. CDR3 in DNA: TGTGCCAGCAGTTCGACGGACAGTAGGGCTTCACCCCTCCACTTT. Translated: CASSSTDSRASPLHF.

The chain uses TRBV20-1 and TRBJ1-4, with TRBD1 matching over 8 bases. The length of the CDR3 is 14 residues. Losses at the gene ends were 5 bases for V and 4 bases for J; bases not matched to a gene: 6. Per germline, CDR1 DFQATT and CDR2 SNEGSKA (reference sequence). The CDR3 sequence: CSAEDRESNEKLFF. CDR3 nucleotides: TGCAGTGCTGAGGACAGGGAGAGTAATGAAAAACTGTTTTTT.

This rearrangement joins TRBV29-1 to TRBJ2-7, with TRBD1 identical over 7 bases. Germline CDR1 and CDR2: SQVTM and ANQGSEA. This CDR3 contains 13 residues. The V and J ends lost 4 bases and 5 bases, in that order; junction bases with no gene match: 8. The CDR3 DNA reads TGCAGCGTTGGAGTGACAGGGCCAGACGAGCAGTACTTC. Amino acid sequence: CSVGVTGPDEQYF.

This chain connects TRBV7-9 to TRBJ1-6; 7 nucleotides match TRBD1. The CDR3 is made up of 16 amino acids. Germline V lookup: CDR1 SEHNR, CDR2 FQNEAQ (reference sequence). J was trimmed by 7 bases and V by 5 bases; bases with no gene match: 11. CDR3 bases: TGTGCCAGCAGCCTCGTACAGGGGCTATTAAATTCACCCCTCCACTTT. Its protein is CASSLVQGLLNSPLHF.

The table lists this clonotype with a few counts. This chain links TRBV5-1 with TRBJ2-1, with D perhaps TRBD1 or TRBD2 (5 bases each). V lost 5 bases, J lost 2 bases, and 14 bases lay in between. The CDR3 has 15 residues. The germline V gene has CDR1 SGHRS and CDR2 YFSETQ. The DNA for the CDR3 is TGCGCCAGCAGTTTCGAGGGGCAAACCTACAATGAGCAGTTCTTC. Its translation: CASSFEGQTYNEQFF.

This clonotype has at least ten counts. This sequence joins TRBV12-3 or TRBV12-4 and TRBJ1-6; 8 positions match TRBD1. The CDR3 extends over 17 amino acids. V dropped 5 bases and J dropped 3; count of bases not matched to a gene: 9. CDR3 region: CASSPRTGRIYNSPLHF. CDR3 nucleotide sequence: TGTGCCAGCAGTCCTAGGACAGGGCGGATCTATAATTCACCCCTCCACTTT.

The chain uses TRBV18 and TRBJ2-7; no clear D gene. The V and J ends lost 2 bases and 2 bases respectively, with 10 bases between them. The CDR3 is made up of 14 amino acids. In germline, CDR1 is KGHSH, CDR2 LQKENI. CDR3 in amino acids: CASSPAHQAYEQYF. CDR3 DNA: TGTGCCAGCTCACCAGCACACCAAGCCTACGAGCAGTACTTC.

The chain is built from TRBV6-6 and TRBJ2-7; no definite D call. This CDR3 has 16 residues. Germline values: CDR1 MNHNY, CDR2 SVGAGI (reference sequence). V lost 0 bases and J lost 2, with 14 bases in between. The CDR3 is CASSYSWQTQTYEQYF. CDR3 in DNA: TGTGCCAGCAGTTACTCTTGGCAAACCCAAACCTACGAGCAGTACTTC.

The chain has TRBV6-6 and TRBJ1-6; D call uncertain. This CDR3 is 14 amino acids long. V dropped 2 bases and J dropped 8 bases, with 10 bases sitting between them. The germline gives CDR1 MNHNY, CDR2 SVGAGI (reference sequence). The CDR3 nucleotides read TGTGCCAGCAGTTACCCTCCCGGGGATTCACCCCTCCACTTT. The encoded protein is CASSYPPGDSPLHF.

V usage is TRBV20-1 and J usage is TRBJ2-7; 8 bases agree with TRBD1. After removal of 3 bases from V and 2 bases from J, the junction contained 6 bases not matched to a gene. CDR1 is DFQATT and CDR2 is SNEGSKA in the germline V gene (reference sequence). The length of the CDR3 is 14 residues. CDR3 residues: CSAREQGVAYEQYF. The CDR3 nucleotides read TGCAGTGCTAGGGAACAGGGGGTCGCCTACGAGCAGTACTTC.

CDR3 region: CATISQSTDTQYF. The CDR3, as DNA: TGTGCCACCATATCGCAGTCCACAGATACGCAGTATTTT. The chain combines TRBV24-1 with TRBJ2-3; D gene unclear. CDR3 length equals 13 residues. V gave up 8 bases and J gave up 2 bases, with 10 bases separating them. Germline-derived CDR1 and CDR2 are KGHDR and SFDVKD.

V is TRBV5-1 and J is TRBJ2-7; D is ambiguous. Trimming stripped 1 base from V and 0 bases from J, with 5 bases between. Germline CDR1 is SGHRS and CDR2 is YFSETQ. The CDR3 has 13 residues. The CDR3 region has the DNA TGCGCCAGCAGCTTGCAATACTCCTACGAGCAGTACTTC. Encoded protein: CASSLQYSYEQYF.

This clonotype has just a few counts. The V and J genes are TRBV19 and TRBJ1-5; D is unresolved. This CDR3 has 11 residues. V lost 8 bases and J 7 bases, leaving 9 bases between the germline ends. Germline assignment: CDR1 LNHDA and CDR2 SQIVND (reference sequence). Here the CDR3 reads CASGSAQPQHF. CDR3 nucleotide sequence: TGTGCCAGTGGCAGCGCCCAGCCCCAGCATTTT.

The chain carries TRBV7-7 and TRBJ2-2, with D perhaps TRBD1 (6 bases). Germline assignment: CDR1 SSHAT and CDR2 FNYEAQ (reference sequence). The CDR3 length is 16 residues. Trimming stripped 5 bases from V and 7 bases from J, with 20 bases between. The CDR3 nucleotides are TGTGCCAGCAGCCCTCAGGGGCCGGTTTTTAACGGGGAGCTGTTTTTT. Translated: CASSPQGPVFNGELFF. Full variable domain (missing parts from reference TRBV7-7 and TRBJ2-2): GAGVSQSPRYKVTKRGQDVTLRCDPISSHATLYWYQQALGQGPEFLTYFNYEAQPDKSGLPSDRFSAERPEGSISTLTIQRTEQRDSAMYRCASSPQGPVFNGELFFGEGSRLTVL.

The rearrangement links TRBV7-2 to TRBJ1-1; no reliable D call. Trimming pared 2 bases from V and 1 base from J, leaving 5 bases between. The CDR3 is 13 residues long. Germline V gives CDR1 SGHTA, CDR2 FQGNSA. CDR3 sequence: CASSLTTNTEAFF. DNA of the CDR3: TGTGCCAGCAGCTTAACGACGAACACTGAAGCTTTCTTT.

The rearrangement joins TRBV19 to TRBJ2-7; unclear D gene. Germline CDR1 and CDR2: LNHDA and SQIVND (reference sequence). The CDR3 is made up of 17 amino acids. V was pared by 4 bases and J by 0 bases, with 19 bases between. The CDR3 sequence is CASSTRSRLTPSYEQYF. The CDR3 nucleotides read TGTGCCAGTAGTACCCGGTCCCGGCTGACTCCCTCCTACGAGCAGTACTTC.

The gene calls are TRBV6-1 and TRBJ1-1; TRBD1 is a possible D gene (5 bases). This CDR3 region has 13 residues. Trimming pared 2 bases from V and 8 bases from J, leaving 12 bases between. Germline values: CDR1 MNHNS, CDR2 SASEGT. The CDR3 DNA is TGTGCCAGCAGTGAACTAGGGGCGATGGAAGCTTTCTTT. It specifies CASSELGAMEAFF.

The gene calls are TRBV20-1 and TRBJ2-7; D ambiguous. V lost 6 bases, J lost 3 bases, and 18 bases lay in between. The CDR3 sequence is 14 residues long. The germline V gene encodes CDR1 DFQATT and CDR2 SNEGSKA (reference sequence). CDR3 nucleotide sequence: TGCAGTGCCGCCCGAGGTGCAGCTAGCTACGAGCAGTACTTC. Encoded protein: CSAARGAASYEQYF.